This T cell receptor beta chain appears in the sequencing data of a study of blood T cell repertoires in COVID-19. Overall study: Samples representing acute and convalescent COVID-19 were sourced from the United States, Italy and Spain. The analysed material was cDNA or gDNA that came from T cells, B-cell-depleted T cells, or PBMCs.

The CDR3 is made up of 15 amino acids. The trim removed 9 bases at V and 6 bases at J, leaving 8 bases unmatched. The V gene's germline CDR1 is SGHNT and CDR2 YYREEE (reference sequence). Original handling: The authors estimated nucleated cell counts from reference gene primer amplification. Repertoires were generated with immunoSEQ multiplex PCR, while TCRdb's copy carries only in-frame clones and drops some. The V and J calls and clone size come from that table; D and trimming were worked out from the DNA. Counted here are 210,000 or so clones, about 83% occurring once; the ten biggest clones make up about 7.3%. There are a few counts of this clone.

The material sequenced was peripheral blood. The genes are TRBV5-4 and TRBJ2-1, with 14 bases that match TRBD2. This receptor was obtained from a woman aged 50 to 60 with active or convalescent COVID-19. CDR3 in amino acids: CATGTSGGYLNEQFF. DNA of the CDR3: TGTGCCACCGGGACTAGCGGGGGCTATCTCAATGAGCAGTTCTTC.